This T cell receptor beta chain derives from a study of Graves' ophthalmopathy and Graves' hyperthyroidism. CDR3 length: 13 residues. CDR1 is MNHNS and CDR2 is SASEGT in the germline V gene. J lost 4 bases, V lost 8 bases, and 7 bases had no gene match. Pregnancy or lactation, uncontrolled infections and other autoimmune diseases were grounds for excluding patients. This clonotype was seen at least ten times. TCR beta CDR3 regions were amplified from RNA transcripts. In the first round, RT-PCR was carried out with HTBI primers, and a multiplex PCR formed the second round. TCRdb independently ran MiXCR on the multiplex PCR reads; one entry per CDR3 protein. Here the sample spans about 400,000 distinct CDR3 sequences, around 16% being singletons.

This chain joins TRBV6-1 and TRBJ2-7, with 8 bases matching TRBD1. This sequence originates from a young woman with Graves' ophthalmopathy. The material sequenced was peripheral blood. CDR3 residues: CASSRGLEYEQYF. Here the CDR3 DNA reads TGTGCCAGCTCCAGGGGGCTCGAGTACGAGCAGTACTTC.